This T cell receptor (beta chain) derives from a study of Ad26.COV2.S vaccination and SARS-CoV-2 variants. For the study at large: Dosing was one shot or two shots 56 days apart.

The germline gives CDR1 LNHDA, CDR2 SQIVND (reference sequence). The CDR3 is 14 amino acids. V was pared by 5 bases and J by 3 bases, with 13 bases between. TCRdb's copy holds only in-frame clones and misses some; the assay was immunoSEQ multiplex PCR. This sample has 330,000 or so clones; 75% to 90% occur once, and the top ten carry 5% to 6.5%. Concerning this clone: Its antigen is as yet unknown.

Treatment indicated: roughly 19 received Ad26.COV2.S at low or high dose, single or two shots; 5 received placebo; per-sample allocation not given. On day 63 after the first injection, vaccine and placebo recipients gave samples. Study-wide points: Placebo and vaccine recipients had non-spike TCR breadth that was similar. Vaccinees showed greater spike-specific TCR breadth than placebo recipients. Breadth, reportedly substantial, characterized the spike-specific CD8+ and CD4+ T cell responses after vaccination.

The source is a person aged 18-65 years who received the Ad26.COV2.S COVID-19 vaccine or a placebo. Sequencing was performed on peripheral blood, taken in a trial of Ad26.COV2.S vaccine versus placebo. This chain joins TRBV19 and TRBJ1-1; D remains ambiguous. CDR3 coding DNA: TGTGCCAGTAGTTTCTCCCGGGCCTACACTGAAGCTTTCTTT. This sequence encodes CASSFSRAYTEAFF. The complete variable domain, with remaining parts taken from reference TRBV19 and TRBJ1-1, reads DGGITQSPKYLFRKEGQNVTLSCEQNLNHDAMYWYRQDPGQGLRLIYYSQIVNDFQKGDIAEGYSVSREKKESFPLTVTSAQKNPTAFYLCASSFSRAYTEAFFGQGTRLTVV.